Listed below are T cell receptor beta chains from one sample, sequenced in a study of OX40 agonist ivuxolimab in advanced cancers. The repertoire was sequenced with immunoSEQ multiplex PCR; TCRdb's copy has only in-frame clones and lacks some. The data contain around 68,000 clones, about 88% of them singletons. The sequencing here drew on CD4+ or CD8+ T cells sorted from blood, taken in a trial of the OX40 agonist ivuxolimab. The receptors were gathered from an adult with an advanced solid tumor such as melanoma, head and neck, liver or kidney cancer. The CDR3 runs from the conserved cysteine through the conserved F or W. The order of the fields is J gene, D gene, CDR3 length, clone size, V gene, CDR3 DNA, CDR3 protein. The D gene is left open where the match is weak. The listing skips clone size in some rows; elsewhere it reads once, few, many or a size class.

J gene: TRBJ1-3
D gene: TRBD1
CDR3 length: 15
clone size: .
V gene: TRBV7-2
CDR3 DNA: TGTGCCAGCAGCTCCAGGACAGGGAGTGGAAACACCATATATTTT
CDR3 protein: CASSSRTGSGNTIYF

J gene: TRBJ2-7
D gene: TRBD2
CDR3 length: 17
clone size: once
V gene: TRBV19
CDR3 DNA: TGTGCCAGTAGCGGACTAGCGTTCGCAAATTCCTCCTACGAGCAGTACTTC
CDR3 protein: CASSGLAFANSSYEQYF

J gene: TRBJ2-5
D gene: TRBD1
CDR3 length: 14
clone size: .
V gene: TRBV6-5
CDR3 DNA: TGTGCCAGCAGACACTCGACAGGGGGAGAGACCCAGTACTTC
CDR3 protein: CASRHSTGGETQYF

J gene: TRBJ2-1
D gene: TRBD1
CDR3 length: 14
clone size: once
V gene: TRBV6-1
CDR3 DNA: TGTGCCAGCAGTGAACCAGGGGGCTACAATGAGCAGTTCTTC
CDR3 protein: CASSEPGGYNEQFF

J gene: TRBJ2-5
D gene: .
CDR3 length: 14
clone size: .
V gene: TRBV19
CDR3 DNA: TGTGCCAGTAGTATTTGGGAAAGTGCGGAGACCCAGTACTTC
CDR3 protein: CASSIWESAETQYF

J gene: TRBJ2-7
D gene: TRBD2
CDR3 length: 16
clone size: few
V gene: TRBV14
CDR3 DNA: TGTGCCAGCAGCTCGACTAGCGGGCGAATACCCTACGAGCAGTACTTC
CDR3 protein: CASSSTSGRIPYEQYF

J gene: TRBJ1-2
D gene: .
CDR3 length: 14
clone size: .
V gene: TRBV19
CDR3 DNA: TGTGCCAGTAGGCCGAGGGTGGAGGACTATGGCTACACCTTC
CDR3 protein: CASRPRVEDYGYTF

J gene: TRBJ2-2
D gene: .
CDR3 length: 14
clone size: once
V gene: TRBV28
CDR3 DNA: TGTGCCAGCAGACGGGCCCGCAACACCGGGGAGCTGTTTTTT
CDR3 protein: CASRRARNTGELFF

J gene: TRBJ2-1
D gene: .
CDR3 length: 15
clone size: .
V gene: TRBV7-2
CDR3 DNA: TGTGCCAGCAGCTTCCAAAGTGACCCCTACAATGAGCAGTTCTTC
CDR3 protein: CASSFQSDPYNEQFF

J gene: TRBJ1-1
D gene: .
CDR3 length: 13
clone size: .
V gene: TRBV5-5
CDR3 DNA: TGTGCCAGCAGCTTGGGACCGGGGACTGAAGCTTTCTTT
CDR3 protein: CASSLGPGTEAFF

J gene: TRBJ1-1
D gene: .
CDR3 length: 12
clone size: .
V gene: TRBV2
CDR3 DNA: TGTGCCAGCAGGCCAGGGAACACTGAAGCTTTCTTT
CDR3 protein: CASRPGNTEAFF

J gene: TRBJ2-2
D gene: TRBD1
CDR3 length: 14
clone size: .
V gene: TRBV6-6
CDR3 DNA: TGTGCCAGCAGCCAGGACAGGGCAATCGGGGAGCTGTTTTTT
CDR3 protein: CASSQDRAIGELFF

J gene: TRBJ2-3
D gene: .
CDR3 length: 13
clone size: .
V gene: TRBV28
CDR3 DNA: TGTGCCAGCAGTCTGGGGAGCACAGATACGCAGTATTTT
CDR3 protein: CASSLGSTDTQYF

J gene: TRBJ2-2
D gene: .
CDR3 length: 17
clone size: .
V gene: TRBV18
CDR3 DNA: TGTGCCAGCTCACCACGGGGAGCGGGTACGAACACCGGGGAGCTGTTTTTT
CDR3 protein: CASSPRGAGTNTGELFF

J gene: TRBJ2-3
D gene: TRBD2
CDR3 length: 16
clone size: .
V gene: TRBV7-6
CDR3 DNA: TGTGCCAGCAGCTTAGAACCCAGCGGGAGAACAGATACGCAGTATTTT
CDR3 protein: CASSLEPSGRTDTQYF

J gene: TRBJ1-1
D gene: .
CDR3 length: 15
clone size: .
V gene: TRBV19
CDR3 DNA: TGTGCCAGTAGTATCGGGACGGGGGGACCCGCTGAAGCTTTCTTT
CDR3 protein: CASSIGTGGPAEAFF

J gene: TRBJ2-3
D gene: TRBD2
CDR3 length: 14
clone size: .
V gene: TRBV5-8
CDR3 DNA: TGTGCCAGCAGACGGGGGGAGGGCACAGATACGCAGTATTTT
CDR3 protein: CASRRGEGTDTQYF

J gene: TRBJ2-7
D gene: .
CDR3 length: 16
clone size: .
V gene: TRBV6-5
CDR3 DNA: TGTGCCAGCAGTTATACGGGGCCGACGGACGGGGACGAGCAGTACTTC
CDR3 protein: CASSYTGPTDGDEQYF

J gene: TRBJ2-7
D gene: .
CDR3 length: 14
clone size: .
V gene: TRBV6-5
CDR3 DNA: TGTGCCAGCCAGGGGACCCTCAGCTCCTACGAGCAGTACTTC
CDR3 protein: CASQGTLSSYEQYF

J gene: TRBJ2-1
D gene: TRBD2
CDR3 length: 15
clone size: .
V gene: TRBV5-1
CDR3 DNA: TGCGCCAGCAGCTCCTTAGCGGGAGTTTACAATGAGCAGTTCTTC
CDR3 protein: CASSSLAGVYNEQFF

J gene: TRBJ2-5
D gene: TRBD1
CDR3 length: 15
clone size: .
V gene: TRBV7-9
CDR3 DNA: TGTGCCAGCAGCTGGTCGACAGGGGGCGAAGAGACCCAGTACTTC
CDR3 protein: CASSWSTGGEETQYF

J gene: TRBJ1-4
D gene: .
CDR3 length: 15
clone size: .
V gene: TRBV5-5
CDR3 DNA: TGTGCCAGCAGTCAAATACAGGGAGGGAATGAAAAACTGTTTTTT
CDR3 protein: CASSQIQGGNEKLFF

J gene: TRBJ2-5
D gene: TRBD2
CDR3 length: 14
clone size: .
V gene: TRBV10-1
CDR3 DNA: TGCGCCAGCTCCCTCCAGACGGGGGGAGAGACCCAGTACTTC
CDR3 protein: CASSLQTGGETQYF

J gene: TRBJ2-2
D gene: .
CDR3 length: 16
clone size: .
V gene: TRBV11-2
CDR3 DNA: TGTGCCAGCAGTTTGCACTTAGGGGCAAACACCGGGGAGCTGTTTTTT
CDR3 protein: CASSLHLGANTGELFF

J gene: TRBJ1-2
D gene: TRBD1
CDR3 length: 17
clone size: .
V gene: TRBV11-2
CDR3 DNA: TGTGCCAGCAGCACCGGGACAGGGGGGTCTCGGAACTATGGCTACACCTTC
CDR3 protein: CASSTGTGGSRNYGYTF

J gene: TRBJ2-1
D gene: .
CDR3 length: 16
clone size: .
V gene: TRBV7-2
CDR3 DNA: TGTGCCAGCAGCTCCAACATTTTCGGGAGCACCAATGAGCAGTTCTTC
CDR3 protein: CASSSNIFGSTNEQFF

J gene: TRBJ1-1
D gene: TRBD1
CDR3 length: 16
clone size: .
V gene: TRBV19
CDR3 DNA: TGTGCCAGTAGTATCGGGACAGGGGGCATGAACACTGAAGCTTTCTTT
CDR3 protein: CASSIGTGGMNTEAFF

J gene: TRBJ2-5
D gene: .
CDR3 length: 12
clone size: few
V gene: TRBV19
CDR3 DNA: TGTGCCAGTAGCCACAGGGAAGAGACCCAGTACTTC
CDR3 protein: CASSHREETQYF

J gene: TRBJ2-3
D gene: TRBD1
CDR3 length: 14
clone size: .
V gene: TRBV5-1
CDR3 DNA: TGCGCCAGCAGCATATCTAACAGGGGAGATACGCAGTATTTT
CDR3 protein: CASSISNRGDTQYF

J gene: TRBJ2-7
D gene: .
CDR3 length: 13
clone size: once
V gene: TRBV18
CDR3 DNA: TGTGCCAGCTCACCGGACAGCTCCTACGAGCAGTACTTC
CDR3 protein: CASSPDSSYEQYF

J gene: TRBJ2-3
D gene: .
CDR3 length: 14
clone size: .
V gene: TRBV19
CDR3 DNA: TGTGCCAGTAGAGAAACGAGCGGGTGGGATACGCAGTATTTT
CDR3 protein: CASRETSGWDTQYF

J gene: TRBJ1-1
D gene: .
CDR3 length: 13
clone size: .
V gene: TRBV5-8
CDR3 DNA: TGTGCCAGCAGTTACAGGGTGGGCACTGAAGCTTTCTTT
CDR3 protein: CASSYRVGTEAFF

J gene: TRBJ2-7
D gene: .
CDR3 length: 12
clone size: .
V gene: TRBV18
CDR3 DNA: TGTGCCAGCTCACCTAGCTCCTACGAGCAGTACTTC
CDR3 protein: CASSPSSYEQYF

J gene: TRBJ2-7
D gene: .
CDR3 length: 13
clone size: once
V gene: TRBV6-5
CDR3 DNA: TGTGCCAGCATGTTCCCAGGGGTTGGAGAGCAGTACTTC
CDR3 protein: CASMFPGVGEQYF

J gene: TRBJ2-1
D gene: TRBD1
CDR3 length: 14
clone size: once
V gene: TRBV5-1
CDR3 DNA: TGCGCCAGCAGCTTGGGGGGACAGCCAAATGAGCAGTTCTTC
CDR3 protein: CASSLGGQPNEQFF

J gene: TRBJ1-2
D gene: TRBD1
CDR3 length: 15
clone size: .
V gene: TRBV5-1
CDR3 DNA: TGCGCCAGCAGCCCGCCAACAGGGGAGGCAAGGGGCTACACCTTC
CDR3 protein: CASSPPTGEARGYTF

J gene: TRBJ1-1
D gene: .
CDR3 length: 13
clone size: .
V gene: TRBV13
CDR3 DNA: TGTGCCAGCAGCTCGGACAGTCGGGAGAAAGCTTTCTTT
CDR3 protein: CASSSDSREKAFF

J gene: TRBJ2-3
D gene: .
CDR3 length: 16
clone size: once
V gene: TRBV6-6
CDR3 DNA: TGTGCCAGCAGGCCCAGGGCGGAAACAAGCACAGATACGCAGTATTTT
CDR3 protein: CASRPRAETSTDTQYF

J gene: TRBJ1-5
D gene: TRBD1
CDR3 length: 14
clone size: few
V gene: TRBV4-1
CDR3 DNA: TGCGCCAGCAGCTACCGACAGGGCGATCAGCCCCAGCATTTT
CDR3 protein: CASSYRQGDQPQHF

J gene: TRBJ2-1
D gene: .
CDR3 length: 16
clone size: .
V gene: TRBV18
CDR3 DNA: TGTGCCAGCTCACCACCAGGAGGGATCGGCCGCAATGAGCAGTTCTTC
CDR3 protein: CASSPPGGIGRNEQFF

J gene: TRBJ2-3
D gene: TRBD1
CDR3 length: 16
clone size: .
V gene: TRBV5-1
CDR3 DNA: TGCGCCAGCAGCTTGGTCGGACAGGGGGACACAGATACGCAGTATTTT
CDR3 protein: CASSLVGQGDTDTQYF

J gene: TRBJ2-2
D gene: TRBD1
CDR3 length: 15
clone size: .
V gene: TRBV7-9
CDR3 DNA: TGTGCCAGCAGCCGGACAGGGATTGACACCGGGGAGCTGTTTTTT
CDR3 protein: CASSRTGIDTGELFF

J gene: TRBJ2-1
D gene: TRBD2
CDR3 length: 14
clone size: few
V gene: TRBV27
CDR3 DNA: TGTGCCAGCCAGGGACTAGCGTCGGGCGATGAGCAGTTCTTC
CDR3 protein: CASQGLASGDEQFF

J gene: TRBJ2-7
D gene: TRBD1
CDR3 length: 15
clone size: .
V gene: TRBV19
CDR3 DNA: TGTGCCAGTAACAATGGGGGGACAGGGGCCTACGAGCAGTACTTC
CDR3 protein: CASNNGGTGAYEQYF

J gene: TRBJ1-4
D gene: TRBD1
CDR3 length: 18
clone size: .
V gene: TRBV6-1
CDR3 DNA: TGTGCCAGCAGTGTGGAGGGGGACAGGAGGTGGAAGGGTGAAAAACTGTTTTTT
CDR3 protein: CASSVEGDRRWKGEKLFF

J gene: TRBJ2-5
D gene: .
CDR3 length: 13
clone size: .
V gene: TRBV5-1
CDR3 DNA: TGCGCCAGCAGCTTGTTGCACGGAGAGACCCAGTACTTC
CDR3 protein: CASSLLHGETQYF